Detailed here is one T cell receptor beta chain. This specimen belongs to a study of blood T cell repertoires in COVID-19. Study overall: Acute-phase and convalescent COVID-19 samples originated in the United States, Italy and Spain. T cells, B-cell-depleted T cells, or PBMCs supplied cDNA or gDNA.

Between the trimmed V and J ends, which lost 8 bases and 0 bases, there was a span of 7 bases. The CDR3 has 13 amino acids. As originally analysed: Cell counts per sample came from amplifying reference gene primers. Sequencing used immunoSEQ multiplex PCR; TCRdb keeps in-frame clones, though not all of them. V and J calls plus clone size are reproduced from that table; the DNA served to infer D and trimming. The sample yields about 46,000 clones, 85% to 90% seen once. The sequenced sample was peripheral blood. The V and J genes are TRBV12-3 or TRBV12-4 and TRBJ1-4; possible D gene TRBD1, 5 bases. This sequence was found in a man older than 75 with active COVID-19. The CDR3 protein is CASGGTTNEKLFF. CDR3 DNA: TGTGCCAGCGGGGGGACAACTAATGAAAAACTGTTTTTT.